Shown below are 4 T cell receptor beta chains from a single sample sequenced in a study of T-cell reconstitution after alpha-beta-depleted transplantation in children. Unique molecular identifiers were used in preparing the TCRbeta library. MiXCR, run by TCRdb on the PCR reads, gives a single entry per CDR3 protein. The sample lists fewer than 700,000 distinct CDR3 sequences, over 10% seen once, with 2% to 2.5% in the top ten. The sequenced sample was PBMCs, mostly from graft donor cells, obtained 360 days after TCRalphabeta/CD19-depleted stem cell transplant. Source of these receptors: a male patient aged 10 to 17 who had a stem cell transplant for acute myeloid leukemia, so the T cells may come from the graft donor.

This clonotype came up a few times. The chain links TRBV20-1 to TRBJ2-1; 9 bases line up with TRBD2. The CDR3 spans 17 residues. The V gene end was trimmed by 5 bases and the J gene end by 3 bases; junction bases not matched to a gene: 14. Germline values: CDR1 DFQATT, CDR2 SNEGSKA (reference sequence). The CDR3 protein is CSALYRLAGNIYNEQFF. In DNA, the CDR3 is TGCAGTGCTCTCTATAGGCTAGCGGGAAACATCTACAATGAGCAGTTCTTC.

This clonotype has a count of ten or more. This sequence joins TRBV14 and TRBJ2-3; D call uncertain. Germline CDR1 and CDR2: SGHDN and FVKESK. V was pared by 0 bases and J by 1 base, with 8 bases between. The CDR3 extends over 15 amino acids. CDR3 nucleotide sequence: TGTGCCAGCAGCCAAGACGCCCTCCGCACAGATACGCAGTATTTT. Protein: CASSQDALRTDTQYF.

The V and J genes are TRBV6-1 and TRBJ1-2; 7 bases line up with TRBD1. This CDR3 is 15 amino acids long. Germline assignment: CDR1 MNHNS and CDR2 SASEGT. Unmatched junction bases numbered 6, after V lost 1 base and J lost 4 bases. CDR3 protein: CASSEDRGRSYGYTF. The CDR3 DNA reads TGTGCCAGCAGTGAAGACAGGGGACGGAGCTATGGCTACACCTTC.

The chain couples TRBV10-3 to TRBJ2-6; tentatively, D is TRBD1 (6 bases). Germline values: CDR1 ENHRY, CDR2 SYGVKD. The CDR3 covers 16 residues. The V end lost 6 bases, the J end lost 0 bases, and 12 bases lay between the germline ends. The chain's CDR3 is CAIRTGQSSGANVLTF. The CDR3 DNA follows: TGTGCCATCAGGACAGGCCAGAGCTCTGGGGCCAACGTCCTGACTTTC.